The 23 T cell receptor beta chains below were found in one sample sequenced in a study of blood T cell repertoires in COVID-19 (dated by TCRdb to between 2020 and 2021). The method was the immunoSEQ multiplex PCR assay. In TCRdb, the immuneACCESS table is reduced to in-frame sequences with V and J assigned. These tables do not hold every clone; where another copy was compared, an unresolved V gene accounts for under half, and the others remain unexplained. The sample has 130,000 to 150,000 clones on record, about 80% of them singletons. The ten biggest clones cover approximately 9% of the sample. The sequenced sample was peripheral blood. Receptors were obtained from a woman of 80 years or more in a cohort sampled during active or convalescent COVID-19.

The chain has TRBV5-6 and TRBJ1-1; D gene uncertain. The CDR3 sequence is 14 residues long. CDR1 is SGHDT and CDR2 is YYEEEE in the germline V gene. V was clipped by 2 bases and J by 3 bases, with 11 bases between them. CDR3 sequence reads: CASSLALGDTEAFF. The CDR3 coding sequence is TGTGCCAGCAGCTTAGCACTCGGGGACACTGAAGCTTTCTTT. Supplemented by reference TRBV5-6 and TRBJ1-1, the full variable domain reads DAGVTQSPTHLIKTRGQQVTLRCSPKSGHDTVSWYQQALGQGPQFIFQYYEEEERQRGNFPDRFSGHQFPNYSSELNVNALLLGDSALYLCASSLALGDTEAFFGQGTRLTVV.

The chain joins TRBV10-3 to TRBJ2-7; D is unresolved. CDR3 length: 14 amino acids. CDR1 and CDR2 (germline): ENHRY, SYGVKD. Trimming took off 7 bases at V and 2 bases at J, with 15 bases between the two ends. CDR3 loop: CAIKNGVLTYEQYF. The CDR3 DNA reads TGTGCCATCAAAAATGGAGTACTCACCTACGAGCAGTACTTC.

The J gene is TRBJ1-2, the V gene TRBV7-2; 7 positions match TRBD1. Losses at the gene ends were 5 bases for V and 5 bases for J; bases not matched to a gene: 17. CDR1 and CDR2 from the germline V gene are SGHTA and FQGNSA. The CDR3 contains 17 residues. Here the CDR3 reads CASSPGSGTVPLYGYTF. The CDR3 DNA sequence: TGTGCCAGCAGCCCTGGATCGGGGACAGTTCCATTATATGGCTACACCTTC.

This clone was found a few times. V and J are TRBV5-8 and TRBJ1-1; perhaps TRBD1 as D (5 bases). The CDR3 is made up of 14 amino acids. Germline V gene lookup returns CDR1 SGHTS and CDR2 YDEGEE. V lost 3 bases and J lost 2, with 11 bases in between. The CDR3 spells CASSSTGSNTEAFF. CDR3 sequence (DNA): TGTGCCAGCAGCTCAACAGGATCCAACACTGAAGCTTTCTTT.

The CDR3: CASSQGTGGGFHEKLFF. The CDR3 DNA follows: TGTGCCAGCAGCCAAGGGACAGGGGGAGGATTTCATGAAAAACTGTTTTTT. The rearrangement uses TRBV3-1 (or the pseudogene TRBV3-2) and TRBJ1-4; 10 bases fit TRBD1. Trimming at V came to 1 base and at J to 6 bases, leaving 8 bases not matched to a gene. The CDR3 totals 17 residues. Per the germline V gene, CDR1 is LGHDT and CDR2 is YNNKEL (reference sequence).

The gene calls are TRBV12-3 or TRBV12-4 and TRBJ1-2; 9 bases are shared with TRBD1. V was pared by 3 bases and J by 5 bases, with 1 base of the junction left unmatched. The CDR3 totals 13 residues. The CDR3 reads CASSFDRGYGYTF. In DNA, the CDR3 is TGTGCCAGCAGTTTCGACAGGGGGTATGGCTACACCTTC.

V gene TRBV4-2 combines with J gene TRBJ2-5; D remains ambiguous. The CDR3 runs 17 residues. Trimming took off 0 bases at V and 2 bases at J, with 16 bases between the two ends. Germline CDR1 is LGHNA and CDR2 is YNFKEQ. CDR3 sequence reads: CASSQEHLTNLQETQYF. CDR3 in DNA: TGTGCCAGCAGCCAAGAACACTTAACTAACTTACAAGAGACCCAGTACTTC.

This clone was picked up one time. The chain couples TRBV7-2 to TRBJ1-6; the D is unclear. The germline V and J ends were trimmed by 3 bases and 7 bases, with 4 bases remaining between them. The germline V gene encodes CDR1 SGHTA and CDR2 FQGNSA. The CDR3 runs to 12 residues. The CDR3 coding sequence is TGTGCCAGCAGCTTTCCAAATTCACCCCTCCACTTT. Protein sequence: CASSFPNSPLHF.

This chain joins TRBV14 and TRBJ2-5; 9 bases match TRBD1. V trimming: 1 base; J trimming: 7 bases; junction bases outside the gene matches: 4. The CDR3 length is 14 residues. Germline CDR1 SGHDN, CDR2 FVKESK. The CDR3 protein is CASSQANRGLTQYF. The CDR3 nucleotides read TGTGCCAGCAGCCAAGCGAACAGGGGGCTGACCCAGTACTTC.

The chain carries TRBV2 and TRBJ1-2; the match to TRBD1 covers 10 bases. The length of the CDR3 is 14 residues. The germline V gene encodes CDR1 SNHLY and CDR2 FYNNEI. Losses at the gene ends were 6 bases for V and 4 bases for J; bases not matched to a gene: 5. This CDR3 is CASRRDRGVYGYTF. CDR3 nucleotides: TGTGCCAGCAGGCGGGACAGGGGAGTCTATGGCTACACCTTC.

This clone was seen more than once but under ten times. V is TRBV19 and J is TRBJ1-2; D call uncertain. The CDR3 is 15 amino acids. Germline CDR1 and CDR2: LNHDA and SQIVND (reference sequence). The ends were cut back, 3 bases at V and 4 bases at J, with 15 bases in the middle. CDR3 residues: CASSMGGGRFYGYTF. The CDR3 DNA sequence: TGTGCCAGTAGTATGGGAGGAGGTCGGTTCTATGGCTACACCTTC.

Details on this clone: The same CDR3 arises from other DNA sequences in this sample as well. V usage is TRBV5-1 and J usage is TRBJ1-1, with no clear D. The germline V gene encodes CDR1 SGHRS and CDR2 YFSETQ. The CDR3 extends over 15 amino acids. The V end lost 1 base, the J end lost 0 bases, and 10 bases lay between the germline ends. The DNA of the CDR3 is TGCGCCAGCAGCTTGTCCGGGGTGATGAACACTGAAGCTTTCTTT. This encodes CASSLSGVMNTEAFF.

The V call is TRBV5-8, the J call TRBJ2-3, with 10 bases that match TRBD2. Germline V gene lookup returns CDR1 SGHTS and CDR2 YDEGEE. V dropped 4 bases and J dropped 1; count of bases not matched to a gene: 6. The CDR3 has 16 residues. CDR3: CASSKALAGGTDTQYF. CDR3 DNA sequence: TGTGCCAGCAGCAAAGCCCTAGCGGGGGGCACAGATACGCAGTATTTT.

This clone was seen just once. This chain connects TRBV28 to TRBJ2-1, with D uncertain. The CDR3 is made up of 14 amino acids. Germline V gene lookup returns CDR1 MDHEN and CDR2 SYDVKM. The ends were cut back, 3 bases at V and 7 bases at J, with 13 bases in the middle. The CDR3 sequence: CASSLVPGLNEQFF. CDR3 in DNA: TGTGCCAGCAGTTTGGTACCTGGGCTGAATGAGCAGTTCTTC.

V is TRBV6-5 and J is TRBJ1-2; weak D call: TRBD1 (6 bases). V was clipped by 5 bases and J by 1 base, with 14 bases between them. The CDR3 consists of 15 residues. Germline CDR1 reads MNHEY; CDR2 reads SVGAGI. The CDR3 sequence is CASSQWTVFNYGYTF. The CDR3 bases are TGTGCCAGCAGTCAATGGACAGTCTTTAACTATGGCTACACCTTC.

The CDR3 sequence: CASNKRDINSPLHF. The DNA for the CDR3 is TGTGCCAGTAACAAACGGGACATAAATTCACCCCTCCACTTT. The genes are TRBV19 and TRBJ1-6, with D possibly matching TRBD1 (6 bases). Trimming stripped 7 bases from V and 7 bases from J, with 14 bases between. This CDR3 comprises 14 residues. Germline assignment: CDR1 LNHDA and CDR2 SQIVND (reference sequence).

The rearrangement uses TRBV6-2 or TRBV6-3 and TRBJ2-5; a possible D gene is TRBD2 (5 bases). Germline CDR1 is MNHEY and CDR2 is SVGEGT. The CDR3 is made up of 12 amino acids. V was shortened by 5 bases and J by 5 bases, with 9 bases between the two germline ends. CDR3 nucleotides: TGTGCCAGCAGTCGAGCGGTGGAGACCCAGTACTTC. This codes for CASSRAVETQYF.

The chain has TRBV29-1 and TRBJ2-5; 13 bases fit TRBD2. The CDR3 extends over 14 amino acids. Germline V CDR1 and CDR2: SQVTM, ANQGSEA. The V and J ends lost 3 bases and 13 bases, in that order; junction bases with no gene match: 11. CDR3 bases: TGCAGCGTTGACCACAAACTAGCGGGGGGGCCTCGGTACTTC. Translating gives CSVDHKLAGGPRYF.

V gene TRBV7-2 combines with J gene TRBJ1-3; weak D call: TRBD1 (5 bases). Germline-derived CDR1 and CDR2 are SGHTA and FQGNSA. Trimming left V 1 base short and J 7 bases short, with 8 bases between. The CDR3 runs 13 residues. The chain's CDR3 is CASSLGQMNTIYF. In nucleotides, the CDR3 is TGTGCCAGCAGCTTAGGACAGATGAACACCATATATTTT.

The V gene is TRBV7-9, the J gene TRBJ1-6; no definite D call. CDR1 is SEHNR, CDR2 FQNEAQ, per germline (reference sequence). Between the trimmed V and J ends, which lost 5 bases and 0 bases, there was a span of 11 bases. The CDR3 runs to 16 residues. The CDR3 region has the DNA TGTGCCAGCAGCACCAGAGGGAGCTCCTATAATTCACCCCTCCACTTT. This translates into CASSTRGSSYNSPLHF.

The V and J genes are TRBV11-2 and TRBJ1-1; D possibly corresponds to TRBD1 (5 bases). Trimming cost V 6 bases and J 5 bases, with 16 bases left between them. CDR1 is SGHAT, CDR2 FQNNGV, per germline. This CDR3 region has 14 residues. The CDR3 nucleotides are TGTGCCAGCAGAAGGACGGGGGGAGGGACTGAAGCTTTCTTT. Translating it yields CASRRTGGGTEAFF.

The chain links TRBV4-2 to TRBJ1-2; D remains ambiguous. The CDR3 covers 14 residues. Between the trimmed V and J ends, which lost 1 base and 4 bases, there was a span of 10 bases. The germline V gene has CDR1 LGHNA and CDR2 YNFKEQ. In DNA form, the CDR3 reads TGTGCCAGCAGCCAAGGTGGTGGCAGCTATGGCTACACCTTC. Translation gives CASSQGGGSYGYTF.

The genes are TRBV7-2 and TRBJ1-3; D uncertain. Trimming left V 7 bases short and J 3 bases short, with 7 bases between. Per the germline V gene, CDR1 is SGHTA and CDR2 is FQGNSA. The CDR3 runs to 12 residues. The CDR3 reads CASMAGGNTIYF. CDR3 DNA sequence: TGTGCCAGCATGGCGGGTGGAAACACCATATATTTT.